This is a list of T cell receptor beta chains from one sample in a study of blood T cell repertoires in COVID-19. Sequenced by immunoSEQ multiplex PCR; TCRdb stores in-frame clones only, minus some. Here the sample spans 30,000 to 40,000 clones, around nine tenths being singletons. The sequencing sample was made of peripheral blood. These receptors were taken from an older man with acute or convalescent COVID-19. The CDR3 runs from the conserved cysteine through the conserved F or W. The D gene is left open where the match is weak. Clone size is stated in some rows and not others, as once, few, many or a class when expanded.

NA	TRBV7-9	NA	TRBJ1-2	TGTGCCAGCAGCTTAGCGGCCTTCTATGGCTACACCTTC	CASSLAAFYGYTF
NA	TRBV5-8	TRBD1	TRBJ1-2	TGTGCCAGCAGATTTCGCCAACAGGGGAATGGCTACACCTTC	CASRFRQQGNGYTF
NA	TRBV18	TRBD1	TRBJ1-4	TGTGCCAGCCTACCTCGGGCGGGGACAGGGGAAGAAAAACTGTTTTTT	CASLPRAGTGEEKLFF
NA	TRBV5-1	TRBD1	TRBJ2-2	TGCGCCAGCAGCTTGGTGGGGACAGGGTTTAACACCGGGGAGCTGTTTTTT	CASSLVGTGFNTGELFF
NA	TRBV6-2/TRBV6-3	NA	TRBJ1-1	TGTGCCAGCAGTTACCCCTCCGGAGGGGCGGCTGAAGCTTTCTTT	CASSYPSGGAAEAFF
NA	TRBV18	TRBD1	TRBJ2-5	TGTGCCAGCTCCACCAGGGACAGGGGACATCAAGAGACCCAGTACTTC	CASSTRDRGHQETQYF
once	TRBV18	NA	TRBJ2-1	TGTGCCAGCTCACCACGGGGCGACAATGAGCAGTTCTTC	CASSPRGDNEQFF
NA	TRBV18	TRBD2	TRBJ2-1	TGTGCCACCGAGAGGACTAGCGGGGGGAATGAGCAGTTCTTC	CATERTSGGNEQFF
NA	TRBV27	TRBD1	TRBJ2-7	TGTGCCAGCAGTTTATACCGGGACAGCTCCTACGAGCAGTACTTC	CASSLYRDSSYEQYF
NA	TRBV28	NA	TRBJ1-5	TGTGCCAGTCATTTGAGCAATCAGCCCCAGCATTTT	CASHLSNQPQHF
NA	TRBV5-4	TRBD2	TRBJ2-1	TGTGCCAGCAGCTCCTTAGCGGGGGGGAGGAATGAGCAGTTCTTC	CASSSLAGGRNEQFF
NA	TRBV19	NA	TRBJ1-1	TGTGCCAGTAGTCTAAATCTTGAAGCTTTCTTT	CASSLNLEAFF
NA	TRBV7-2	NA	TRBJ1-2	TGTGCCAGCAGCTTACCCGGGGGGGTGGGGGGCTACACCTTC	CASSLPGGVGGYTF
NA	TRBV5-1	NA	TRBJ1-1	TGCGCCAGCAGCTTGGGGTCCACAGGGTCGGGGACTGAAGCTTTCTTT	CASSLGSTGSGTEAFF
NA	TRBV27	TRBD1	TRBJ2-7	TGTGCCAGCAGTCTCCGACAGGGGGGAAGCTACGAGCAGTACTTC	CASSLRQGGSYEQYF
NA	TRBV27	TRBD2	TRBJ2-1	TGTGCCAGCACCCGATGGGCCCGTAGCGGGAGTGGTGAGCAGTTCTTC	CASTRWARSGSGEQFF
NA	TRBV2	TRBD1	TRBJ1-1	TGTGCCAGCAGTTGGGACAGGGCCGGGACTGAAGCTTTCTTT	CASSWDRAGTEAFF
NA	TRBV10-1	NA	TRBJ2-6	TGCGCCAGCAGTGCCTCCTCTGGGGCCAACGTCCTGACTTTC	CASSASSGANVLTF
NA	TRBV9	NA	TRBJ1-1	TGTGCCAGCAGCGTAGCAGGGGACACTGAAGCTTTCTTT	CASSVAGDTEAFF
NA	TRBV6-5	TRBD1	TRBJ1-6	TGTGCCAGCAGCCCGGGACAGGCTCAATCACCCCTCCACTTT	CASSPGQAQSPLHF
NA	TRBV11-2	TRBD1	TRBJ2-5	TGTGCCAGCAGGACCGGGACAGCCAGGGAGACCCAGTACTTC	CASRTGTARETQYF
NA	TRBV5-1	TRBD2	TRBJ2-5	TGCGCCAGCAGCTCGGGACTAGCGGGAAAAGAGACCCAGTACTTC	CASSSGLAGKETQYF
NA	TRBV5-1	TRBD1	TRBJ1-1	TGCGCCAGCAGCCAGGGACAGGGAGTAGATGCTTTCTTT	CASSQGQGVDAFF